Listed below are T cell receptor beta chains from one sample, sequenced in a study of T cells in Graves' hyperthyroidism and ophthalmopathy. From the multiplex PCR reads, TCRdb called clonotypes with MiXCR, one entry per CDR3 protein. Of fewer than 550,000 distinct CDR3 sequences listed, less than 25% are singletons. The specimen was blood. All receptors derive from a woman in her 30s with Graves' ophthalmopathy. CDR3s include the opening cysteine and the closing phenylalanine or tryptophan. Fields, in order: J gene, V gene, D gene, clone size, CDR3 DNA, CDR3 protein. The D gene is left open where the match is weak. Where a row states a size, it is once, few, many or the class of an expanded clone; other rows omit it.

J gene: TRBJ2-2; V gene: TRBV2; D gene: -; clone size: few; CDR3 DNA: TGTGCCAGCAGTGAAGGGGGCGGGGTCAACGGGGAGCTGTTTTTT; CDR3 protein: CASSEGGGVNGELFF
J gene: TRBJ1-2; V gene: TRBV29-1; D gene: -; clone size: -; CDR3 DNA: TGCAGCGTTGTAACCTCCCAGGGCTATGGCTACACCTTC; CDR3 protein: CSVVTSQGYGYTF
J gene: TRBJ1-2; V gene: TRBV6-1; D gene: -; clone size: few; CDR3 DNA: TGTGCCAGCAGTGGCCTTCGGGACAACCTTCCTCATGGCTACACCTTC; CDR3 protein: CASSGLRDNLPHGYTF
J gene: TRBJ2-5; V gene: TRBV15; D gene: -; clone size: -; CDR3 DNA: TGTGCCACCAGCACCGGGGGACCCCAGTACTTC; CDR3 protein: CATSTGGPQYF
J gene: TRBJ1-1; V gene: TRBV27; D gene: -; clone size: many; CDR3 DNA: TGTGCCAGCAGTTATAGGGAGGGCACTGAAGCTTTCTTT; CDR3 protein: CASSYREGTEAFF
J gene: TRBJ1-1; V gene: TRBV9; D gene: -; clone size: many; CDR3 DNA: TGTGCCAGCAGCGTACTGGGTGAGACTGAAGCTTTCTTT; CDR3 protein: CASSVLGETEAFF
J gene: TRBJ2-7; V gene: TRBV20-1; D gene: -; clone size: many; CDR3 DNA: TGCAGTGCTAGAGACCCCCCGTTTAGCTCCTACGAGCAGTACTTC; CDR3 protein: CSARDPPFSSYEQYF
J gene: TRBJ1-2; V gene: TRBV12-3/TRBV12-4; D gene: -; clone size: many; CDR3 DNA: TGTGCCAGCAGTCCCCCGGGGTATGGCTACACCTTC; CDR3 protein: CASSPPGYGYTF
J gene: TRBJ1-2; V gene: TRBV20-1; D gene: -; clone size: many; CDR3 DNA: TGCAGTGCTAGAGATGAAGGGGCCCATCGGGCTGGCTACACCTTC; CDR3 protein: CSARDEGAHRAGYTF
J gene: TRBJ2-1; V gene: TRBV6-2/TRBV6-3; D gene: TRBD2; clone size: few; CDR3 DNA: TGTGCCAGCAGTTACGGGCTAGCGGGTTCCTACAATGAGCAGTTCTTC; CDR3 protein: CASSYGLAGSYNEQFF
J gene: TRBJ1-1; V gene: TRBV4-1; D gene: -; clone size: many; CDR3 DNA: TGCGCCAGCAGCCAAGGGGGCCCTCTGGGGGCAATGAAAGCTTTCTTT; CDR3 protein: CASSQGGPLGAMKAFF
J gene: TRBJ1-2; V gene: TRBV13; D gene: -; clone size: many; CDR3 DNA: TGTGCCAGCAGCCAACGGGACGGGAAATATGGCTACACCTTC; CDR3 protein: CASSQRDGKYGYTF
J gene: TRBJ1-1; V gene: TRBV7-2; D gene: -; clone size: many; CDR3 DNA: TGTGCCAGCAGCTTAGGTCCCGGGGCGAACCCTGAAGCTTTCTTT; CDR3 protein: CASSLGPGANPEAFF
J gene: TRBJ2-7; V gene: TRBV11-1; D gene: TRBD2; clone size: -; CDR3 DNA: TGTGCCAGCAGCCCTATGACCAGCGGGAGTCTGTACGAGCAGTACTTC; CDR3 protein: CASSPMTSGSLYEQYF
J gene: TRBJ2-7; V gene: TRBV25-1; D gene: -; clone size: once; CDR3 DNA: TGTGCCAGCAGTCCTTCTGGAGGTTCTTCCTCCGAGCAGTACTTC; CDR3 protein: CASSPSGGSSSEQYF
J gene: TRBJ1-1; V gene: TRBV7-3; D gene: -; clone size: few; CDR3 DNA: TGTGCCAGCAGCTTAACGAGGGGTTTGGGCACTGAAGCTTTCTTT; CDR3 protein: CASSLTRGLGTEAFF
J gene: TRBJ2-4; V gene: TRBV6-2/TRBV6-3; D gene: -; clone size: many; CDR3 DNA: TGTGCCAGCAGGCCCCGGGGACCCCCCAACGACATTCAGTACTTC; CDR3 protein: CASRPRGPPNDIQYF
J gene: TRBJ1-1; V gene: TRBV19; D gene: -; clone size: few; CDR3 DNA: TGTGCCAGTAGTACAGGGACCGCTCCGAACACTGAAGCTTTCTTT; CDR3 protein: CASSTGTAPNTEAFF
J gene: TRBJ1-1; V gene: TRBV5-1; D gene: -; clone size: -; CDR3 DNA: TGCGCCAGCAGCTTGTGGGGCAAGGAGCACACTGAAGCTTTCTTT; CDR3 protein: CASSLWGKEHTEAFF
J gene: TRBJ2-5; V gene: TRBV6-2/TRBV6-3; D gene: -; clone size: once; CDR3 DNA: TGTGCCAGCACCCCAACGGGGGAGACCCAGTACTTC; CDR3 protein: CASTPTGETQYF
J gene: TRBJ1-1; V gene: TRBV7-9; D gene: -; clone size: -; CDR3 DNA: TGTGCCAGCAGCGCGGCGGGGAAAGGAGACACTGAAGCTTTCTTT; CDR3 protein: CASSAAGKGDTEAFF